Below are 19 T cell receptor beta chains sequenced from a single sample in a study of PD-L1 blockade in urothelial cancer. Measured with immunoSEQ multiplex PCR; TCRdb has only the in-frame clones, and not every one. The repertoire holds approximately 50,000 clones, with around four fifths as singletons. Time point in this sample: pretreatment peripheral blood. The material was PBMCs, obtained around atezolizumab (anti-PD-L1) treatment. These receptors were collected from a man between 70 and 80 years old with urothelial cancer.

The chain couples TRBV27 to TRBJ2-3; 13 bases match TRBD2. V lost 4 bases to trimming and J lost 6 bases; unmatched junction nucleotides: 1. Germline V gene lookup returns CDR1 MNHEY and CDR2 SMNVEV (reference sequence). This CDR3 has 14 amino acids. As DNA, the CDR3 is TGTGCCAGCAGTTGGACTAGCGGGAGTGATACGCAGTATTTT. Translated: CASSWTSGSDTQYF.

The V and J genes are TRBV28 and TRBJ2-6, with 7 positions matching TRBD1. In germline, CDR1 is MDHEN, CDR2 SYDVKM. There are 15 residues in the CDR3. V dropped 5 bases and J dropped 4; count of bases not matched to a gene: 5. The CDR3 nucleotides are TGTGCCAGCAGTCAAGGGGGCGCAGGGGCCAACGTCCTGACTTTC. As protein: CASSQGGAGANVLTF.

This chain joins TRBV28 and TRBJ1-4; D remains unclear. Germline V CDR1 and CDR2: MDHEN, SYDVKM. The CDR3 consists of 13 residues. V was clipped by 2 bases and J by 6 bases, with 7 bases between them. The CDR3 here is CASSLGRYEKLFF. The CDR3 region has the DNA TGTGCCAGCAGTTTAGGGAGATATGAAAAACTGTTTTTT.

Written as DNA, the CDR3 is TGTGCCAGCAGCCTCCAGCGGGCCGGGGAGCTGTTTTTT. Translated, it gives CASSLQRAGELFF. The genes are TRBV7-2 and TRBJ2-2, with a weak D call TRBD2 (6 bases). This CDR3 is built from 13 residues. V was clipped by 5 bases and J by 6 bases, with 10 bases between them. Per the germline V gene, CDR1 is SGHTA and CDR2 is FQGNSA.

This chain uses TRBV4-3 with TRBJ2-4, with 8 bases that match TRBD1. Unmatched junction bases numbered 14, after V lost 8 bases and J lost 8 bases. Germline V gene data show CDR1 as LGHNA and CDR2 as YSLEER. CDR3 length: 15 residues. This CDR3 is CASSRAGGYQDIQYF. The CDR3 nucleotides are TGCGCCAGCTCGAGGGCAGGGGGCTATCAGGACATTCAGTACTTC.

V gene TRBV5-1 combines with J gene TRBJ2-3; the match to TRBD2 covers 10 bases. The V gene's germline CDR1 is SGHRS and CDR2 YFSETQ. The CDR3 spans 15 residues. Trimming removed 4 bases from V and 3 bases from J; junction bases left unmatched: 5. CDR3 amino acids: CASSLTSGVTDTQYF. The CDR3 DNA is TGCGCCAGCAGCCTTACTAGCGGGGTGACAGATACGCAGTATTTT.

Only a few counts were recorded for this clone. This chain's CDR3 is CASSPMTGKGKLFF. CDR3 DNA: TGTGCCAGCAGCCCAATGACAGGGAAGGGAAAACTGTTTTTT. V and J are TRBV2 and TRBJ1-4; 7 nucleotides agree with TRBD1. This CDR3 is 14 amino acids long. Germline V lookup: CDR1 SNHLY, CDR2 FYNNEI. V lost 6 bases and J lost 10; bases outside the gene matches: 11.

As regards this clone: The sample carries other DNA sequences with the same CDR3. The chain employs TRBV5-1 and TRBJ1-1; 8 nucleotides agree with TRBD1. Germline V lookup: CDR1 SGHRS, CDR2 YFSETQ. J was trimmed by 1 base and V by 3 bases; bases with no gene match: 5. This CDR3 has 15 amino acids. The CDR3 spells CASSWGQATNTEAFF. As DNA, the CDR3 is TGCGCCAGCAGCTGGGGACAGGCGACGAACACTGAAGCTTTCTTT.

The chain uses TRBV29-1 and TRBJ1-1, with 9 bases aligning to TRBD1. The ends lost 5 bases at V and 4 bases at J; junction bases unmatched: 5. Germline V lookup: CDR1 SQVTM, CDR2 ANQGSEA. The CDR3 consists of 13 residues. The CDR3 sequence is CSVRQGGSTEAFF. The CDR3 DNA follows: TGCAGCGTTCGACAGGGGGGGAGCACTGAAGCTTTCTTT. The variable domain in full, with the rest retrieved from reference TRBV29-1 and TRBJ1-1, is SAVISQKPSRDICQRGTSLTIQCQVDSQVTMMFWYRQQPGQSLTLIATANQGSEATYESGFVIDKFPISRPNLTFSTLTVSNMSPEDSSIYLCSVRQGGSTEAFFGQGTRLTVV.

The chain recombines TRBV4-3 with TRBJ2-3, with TRBD2 as a possible D gene (6 bases). The CDR3 runs to 16 residues. From germline, CDR1 is LGHNA and CDR2 YSLEER. V was cut by 0 bases and J by 0 bases, with 10 bases left in between. DNA of the CDR3: TGCGCCAGCAGCCAAGATTTCGGGAGAAGCACAGATACGCAGTATTTT. This codes for CASSQDFGRSTDTQYF.

This clone was seen a handful of times. The chain joins TRBV6-1 to TRBJ1-1; D is unresolved. V was clipped by 8 bases and J by 0 bases, with 10 bases between them. CDR3 length: 13 residues. Germline lookup yields CDR1 MNHNS and CDR2 SASEGT. CDR3 sequence reads: CASREKMNTEAFF. As DNA, the CDR3 is TGTGCCAGCCGGGAGAAAATGAACACTGAAGCTTTCTTT.

The CDR3 reads CASSAGTHTEAFF. CDR3 bases: TGTGCCAGCAGCGCTGGGACACACACTGAAGCTTTCTTT. V usage is TRBV7-3 and J usage is TRBJ1-1; possible D gene TRBD1, 6 bases. V lost 5 bases, J lost 3 bases, and 10 bases lay in between. Germline loops: CDR1 SGHTA, CDR2 FQGTGA. The CDR3 is made up of 13 amino acids.

This clone has only a few counts. The chain recombines TRBV7-2 with TRBJ1-1; TRBD1 might be the D (5 bases). This CDR3 is built from 13 residues. V was pared by 4 bases and J by 5 bases, with 11 bases between. The germline gives CDR1 SGHTA, CDR2 FQGNSA. For the CDR3, the DNA is TGTGCCAGCAGCTCAAGACAGCCTACTGAAGCTTTCTTT. Protein: CASSSRQPTEAFF.

Judged by abundance, this clone is medium-sized (0.01 to 0.1%). This chain joins TRBV11-3 and TRBJ2-1; 7 bases are shared with TRBD1. The CDR3 has 15 residues. Germline V gene sequence: CDR1 SGHNT, CDR2 YENEEA. V was clipped by 5 bases and J by 8 bases; unmatched bases: 12. CDR3 residues: CASSQRQGTTDEQFF. In nucleotides, the CDR3 is TGTGCCAGCAGCCAGAGACAGGGAACGACCGATGAGCAGTTCTTC.

This chain joins TRBV5-8 and TRBJ1-1; no reliable D call. V lost 1 base and J lost 11, with 15 bases in between. Germline V gives CDR1 SGHTS, CDR2 YDEGEE. The CDR3 is 13 amino acids. CDR3: CASSLPTLITAFF. In nucleotides, the CDR3 is TGTGCCAGCAGCTTGCCCACCCTAATAACGGCTTTCTTT.

This chain links TRBV7-2 with TRBJ2-7, with D possibly TRBD1 on 6 matching bases. Deletions cut 1 base from V and 0 bases from J, with 7 bases between. Germline loops: CDR1 SGHTA, CDR2 FQGNSA. The CDR3 spans 14 residues. The CDR3 sequence: CASSLGGLSYEQYF. CDR3 nucleotides: TGTGCCAGCAGCTTAGGGGGGCTCTCCTACGAGCAGTACTTC. Complete variable domain (other parts from reference TRBV7-2 and TRBJ2-7): GAGVSQSPSNKVTEKGKDVELRCDPISGHTALYWYRQSLGQGLEFLIYFQGNSAPDKSGLPSDRFSAERTGGSVSTLTIQRTQQEDSAVYLCASSLGGLSYEQYFGPGTRLTVT.

The chain carries TRBV30 and TRBJ2-7; 7 bases agree with TRBD1. The V segment lost 3 bases and the J segment 0 bases; nucleotides outside the gene matches: 8. CDR3 length equals 15 residues. Germline CDR1 GTSNPN, CDR2 SVGIG (reference sequence). DNA of the CDR3: TGTGCCTGGAGCGAAGGACAGGTTAGCTCCTACGAGCAGTACTTC. Its protein product is CAWSEGQVSSYEQYF.

The chain couples TRBV10-3 to TRBJ1-4, with 8 bases fitting TRBD1. CDR3 size: 17 residues. Germline CDR1 is ENHRY and CDR2 is SYGVKD. The ends lost 10 bases at V and 0 bases at J; junction bases unmatched: 13. CDR3 in DNA: TGTGCCACGCACCCGGACAGGGAACTTCCAACTAATGAAAAACTGTTTTTT. As protein: CATHPDRELPTNEKLFF.

The chain couples TRBV29-1 to TRBJ1-1, with D tentatively TRBD1 (6 bases). Looked up from germline, CDR1 is SQVTM and CDR2 is ANQGSEA. CDR3 length equals 14 residues. With 7 bases removed from V and 3 bases from J, the gap between germline ends came to 18 bases. The CDR3 nucleotides are TGCAGCGCCAGGGGACAACGAGGGGACACTGAAGCTTTCTTT. It translates to CSARGQRGDTEAFF.